This entry is about one TCR beta chain. Original methodology: The authors estimated nucleated cell counts from reference gene primer amplification. This table comes from immunoSEQ multiplex PCR, and its TCRdb copy is limited to in-frame clones, with some not included. The D gene and trimming were derived from the DNA, and the V and J assignments and clone size from that table. Altogether roughly 60,000 clones are present, 88% being singletons, with the ten largest covering 3.5% to 4%. V gave up 6 bases and J gave up 6 bases, with 13 bases separating them. Germline V gives CDR1 SNHLY, CDR2 FYNNEI. There are 13 residues in the CDR3. This entry is derived from a study of blood T cell repertoires in COVID-19. Study summary: Acute and convalescent COVID-19 samples came from the United States, Italy and Spain. PBMCs, B-cell-depleted T cells, or T cells were the source of the cDNA or gDNA that made up the material.

V is TRBV2 and J is TRBJ2-3; possibly TRBD1 for D (6 bases). The sample was peripheral blood. The source of this sequence is a human donor in a cohort sampled during active COVID-19. The CDR3 DNA follows: TGTGCCAGCAGCAACAGGGCATCGGATACGCAGTATTTT. This translates into CASSNRASDTQYF.